This T cell receptor (beta chain) was sequenced in a study of metastatic and nonmetastatic thyroid tumors. Findings and limits, study-wide: Significantly greater TCR beta diversity was reportedly found in malignant thyroid tumors than in benign nodules (in blood and tumor).

Original processing methods: Built for papillary thyroid cancer, a distant-metastasis classifier drew on CDR3 differences across clinicopathological groups. TCRdb reprocessed the PCR reads using MiXCR. The V and J calls were determined by TCRdb, not by the authors. The sample has about 33,000 clones, 15% to 20% seen once. Patients were all untreated before their thyroid surgery. Trimming removed 4 bases from V and 1 base from J; junction bases left unmatched: 5. Germline loops: CDR1 SGHDT, CDR2 YYEEEE. This CDR3 is built from 16 residues. This clone occurred a few times. Its antigen is unidentified. Sequencing input: blood. The J gene is TRBJ1-4, the V gene TRBV5-6; 9 bases are shared with TRBD1. The receptor was isolated from a male donor with papillary thyroid cancer or a benign thyroid nodule (not recorded which). Some clones in this sample may be carry-over from other donors' samples. CDR3 protein: CASSQHRGRTNEKLFF. In DNA, the CDR3 is TGTGCCAGCAGCCAGCACAGGGGGCGAACTAATGAAAAACTGTTTTTT.